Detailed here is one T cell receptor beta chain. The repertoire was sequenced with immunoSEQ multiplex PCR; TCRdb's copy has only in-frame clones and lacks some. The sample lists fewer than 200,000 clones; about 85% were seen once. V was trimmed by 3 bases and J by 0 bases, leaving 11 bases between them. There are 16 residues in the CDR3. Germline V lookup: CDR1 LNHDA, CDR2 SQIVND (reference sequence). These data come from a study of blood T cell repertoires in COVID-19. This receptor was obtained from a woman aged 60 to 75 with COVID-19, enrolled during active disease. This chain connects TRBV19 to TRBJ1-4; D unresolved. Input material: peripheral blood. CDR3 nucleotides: TGTGCCAGTAGTATCGCGCGGGTCTCAACTAATGAAAAACTGTTTTTT. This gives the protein CASSIARVSTNEKLFF. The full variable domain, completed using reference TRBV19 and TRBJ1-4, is DGGITQSPKYLFRKEGQNVTLSCEQNLNHDAMYWYRQDPGQGLRLIYYSQIVNDFQKGDIAEGYSVSREKKESFPLTVTSAQKNPTAFYLCASSIARVSTNEKLFFGSGTQLSVL.